Listed here are 5 T cell receptor beta chains from one sample, sequenced in a study of blood T cell repertoires in COVID-19. Some clones are missing from TCRdb's copy, which holds only in-frame ones; the method was immunoSEQ multiplex PCR. The sample consists of 350,000 or so clones, roughly 87% of them appearing once. The sequenced material came from PBMCs or T cells enriched from blood (not recorded which). The receptors were gathered from a woman aged 25 to 39 who had recovered from COVID-19.

This chain links TRBV7-7 with TRBJ1-1; D gene unclear. V was clipped by 5 bases and J by 4 bases, with 11 bases between them. CDR1 and CDR2 from the germline V gene are SSHAT and FNYEAQ (reference sequence). There are 13 residues in the CDR3. In DNA form, the CDR3 reads TGTGCCAGCAGCGCGGCACTTTTCACTGAAGCTTTCTTT. Its protein product is CASSAALFTEAFF.

CDR3 DNA: TGCGCCAGCAGTCCGCCAGGGGGGTATGGCTACACCTTC. Translation gives CASSPPGGYGYTF. This chain joins TRBV4-3 and TRBJ1-2; 7 nucleotides match TRBD1. CDR3 size: 13 residues. Germline CDR1 is LGHNA and CDR2 is YSLEER. J lost 5 bases, V lost 6 bases, and 6 bases had no gene match.

V usage is TRBV30 and J usage is TRBJ2-7; D is uncertain. The CDR3 has 13 amino acids. Per the germline V gene, CDR1 is GTSNPN and CDR2 is SVGIG (reference sequence). Trimming removed 0 bases at V and 0 bases at J, with 6 bases between. CDR3 bases: TGTGCCTGGAGTGTCACAAGCTCCTACGAGCAGTACTTC. Residues: CAWSVTSSYEQYF. The complete variable domain, with remaining parts taken from reference TRBV30 and TRBJ2-7, reads SQTIHQWPATLVQPVGSPLSLECTVEGTSNPNLYWYRQAAGRGLQLLFYSVGIGQISSEVPQNLSASRPQDRQFILSSKKLLLSDSGFYLCAWSVTSSYEQYFGPGTRLTVT.

J is TRBJ1-2 and V is TRBV5-4; D perhaps matches TRBD1 (5 bases). Germline CDR1 and CDR2: SGHNT and YYREEE (reference sequence). Trimming took off 0 bases at V and 4 bases at J, with 13 bases between the two ends. The CDR3 length is 15 residues. The DNA of the CDR3 is TGTGCCAGCAGCTTGGTTTCAGGGCCCGCCTATGGCTACACCTTC. Protein sequence: CASSLVSGPAYGYTF. Drawing the rest from reference TRBV5-4 and TRBJ1-2, the complete variable domain is ETGVTQSPTHLIKTRGQQVTLRCSSQSGHNTVSWYQQALGQGPQFIFQYYREEENGRGNFPPRFSGLQFPNYSSELNVNALELDDSALYLCASSLVSGPAYGYTFGSGTRLTVV.

This chain joins TRBV11-1 and TRBJ1-1, with TRBD1 identical over 10 bases. The CDR3 has 15 residues. Germline V lookup: CDR1 SGHAT, CDR2 FQDESV (reference sequence). The V and J ends lost 5 bases and 5 bases, in that order; junction bases with no gene match: 8. This chain's CDR3 is CASSLRQGAGTEAFF. CDR3 nucleotides: TGTGCCAGCAGCCTAAGACAGGGGGCGGGAACTGAAGCTTTCTTT.